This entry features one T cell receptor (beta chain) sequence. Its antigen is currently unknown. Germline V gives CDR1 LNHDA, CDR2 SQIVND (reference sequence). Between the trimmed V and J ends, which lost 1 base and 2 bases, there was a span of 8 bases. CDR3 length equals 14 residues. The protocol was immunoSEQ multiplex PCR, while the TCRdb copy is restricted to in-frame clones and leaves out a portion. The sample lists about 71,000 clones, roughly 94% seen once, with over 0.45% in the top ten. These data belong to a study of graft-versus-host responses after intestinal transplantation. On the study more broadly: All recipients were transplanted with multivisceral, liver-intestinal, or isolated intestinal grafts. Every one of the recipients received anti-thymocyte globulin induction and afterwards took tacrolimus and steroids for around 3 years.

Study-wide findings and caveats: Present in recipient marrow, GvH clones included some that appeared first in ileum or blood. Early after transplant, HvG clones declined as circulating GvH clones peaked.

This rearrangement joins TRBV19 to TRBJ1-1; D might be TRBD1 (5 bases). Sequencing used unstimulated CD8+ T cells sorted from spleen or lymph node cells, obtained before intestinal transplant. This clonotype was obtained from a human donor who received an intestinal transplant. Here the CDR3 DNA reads TGTGCCAGTAGTATAGGGACATCCAACACTGAAGCTTTCTTT. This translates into CASSIGTSNTEAFF.